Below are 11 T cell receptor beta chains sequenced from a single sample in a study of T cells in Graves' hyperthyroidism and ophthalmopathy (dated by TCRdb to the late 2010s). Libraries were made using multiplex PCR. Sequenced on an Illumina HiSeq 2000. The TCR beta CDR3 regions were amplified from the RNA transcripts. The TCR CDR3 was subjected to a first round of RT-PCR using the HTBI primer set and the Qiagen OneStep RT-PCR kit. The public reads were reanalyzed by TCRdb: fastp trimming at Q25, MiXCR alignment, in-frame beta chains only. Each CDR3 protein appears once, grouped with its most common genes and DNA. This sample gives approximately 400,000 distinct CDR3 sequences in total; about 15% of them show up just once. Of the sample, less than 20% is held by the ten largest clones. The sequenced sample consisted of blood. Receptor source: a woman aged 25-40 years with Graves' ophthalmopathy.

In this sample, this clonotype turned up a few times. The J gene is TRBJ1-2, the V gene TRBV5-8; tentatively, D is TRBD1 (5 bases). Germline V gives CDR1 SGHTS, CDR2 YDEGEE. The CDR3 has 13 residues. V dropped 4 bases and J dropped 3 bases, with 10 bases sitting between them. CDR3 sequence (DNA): TGTGCCAGCAGCCGGGACGGTGACTATGGCTACACCTTC. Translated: CASSRDGDYGYTF.

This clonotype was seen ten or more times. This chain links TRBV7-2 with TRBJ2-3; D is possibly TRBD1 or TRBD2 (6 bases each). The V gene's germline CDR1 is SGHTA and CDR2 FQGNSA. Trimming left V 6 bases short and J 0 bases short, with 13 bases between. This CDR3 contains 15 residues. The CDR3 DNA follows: TGTGCCAGCAGGCTAGTAGGGGGGAGCACAGATACGCAGTATTTT. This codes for CASRLVGGSTDTQYF.

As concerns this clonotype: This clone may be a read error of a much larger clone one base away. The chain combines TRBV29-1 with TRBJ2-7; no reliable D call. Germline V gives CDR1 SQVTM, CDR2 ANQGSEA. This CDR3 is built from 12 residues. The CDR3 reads CSVRYSPYEQCF. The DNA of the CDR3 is TGCAGCGTTCGATATAGTCCCTACGAGCAGTGCTTC.

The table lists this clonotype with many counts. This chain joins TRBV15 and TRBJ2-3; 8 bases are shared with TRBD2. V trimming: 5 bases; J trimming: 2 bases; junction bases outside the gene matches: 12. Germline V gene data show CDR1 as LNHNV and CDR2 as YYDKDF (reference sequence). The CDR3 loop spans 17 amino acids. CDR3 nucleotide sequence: TGTGCCACCAGCCCTCGGGAGGGAGCCCCCCTCACAGATACGCAGTATTTT. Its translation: CATSPREGAPLTDTQYF.

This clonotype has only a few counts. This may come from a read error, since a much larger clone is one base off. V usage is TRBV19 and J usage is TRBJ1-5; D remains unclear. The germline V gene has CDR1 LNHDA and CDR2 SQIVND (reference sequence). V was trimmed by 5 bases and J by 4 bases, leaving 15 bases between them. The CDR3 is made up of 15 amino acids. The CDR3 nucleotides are TGTGCCAGTAGTTGGCAGCAACCCAAAAATCAGCCCCAGCATTTT. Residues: CASSWQQPKNQPQHF.

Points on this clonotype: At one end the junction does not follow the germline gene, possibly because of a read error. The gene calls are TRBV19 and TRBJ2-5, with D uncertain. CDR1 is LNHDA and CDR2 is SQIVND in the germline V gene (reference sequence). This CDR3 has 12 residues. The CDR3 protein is CARRSKQETQYF. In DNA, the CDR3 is TGTGCCCGTAGGTCCAAGCAAGAGACCCAGTACTTC.

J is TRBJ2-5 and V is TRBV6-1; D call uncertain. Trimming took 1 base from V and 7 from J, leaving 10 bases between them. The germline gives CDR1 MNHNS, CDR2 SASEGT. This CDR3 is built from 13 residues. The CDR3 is CASSEGGPGTQYF. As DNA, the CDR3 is TGTGCCAGCAGTGAAGGGGGTCCAGGGACCCAGTACTTC.

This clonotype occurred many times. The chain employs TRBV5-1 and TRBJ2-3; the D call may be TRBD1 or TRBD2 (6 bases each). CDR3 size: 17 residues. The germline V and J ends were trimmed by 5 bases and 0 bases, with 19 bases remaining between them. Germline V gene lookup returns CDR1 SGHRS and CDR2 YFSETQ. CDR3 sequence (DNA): TGCGCCAGCAGACCACCGACGGGGGCTCCTAGCACAGATACGCAGTATTTT. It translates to CASRPPTGAPSTDTQYF.

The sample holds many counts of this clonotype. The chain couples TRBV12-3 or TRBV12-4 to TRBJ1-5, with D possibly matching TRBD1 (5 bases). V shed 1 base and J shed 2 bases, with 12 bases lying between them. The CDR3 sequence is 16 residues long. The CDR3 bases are TGTGCCAGCAGTTTAGGGGGGTTTGGCGGCAATCAGCCCCAGCATTTT. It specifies CASSLGGFGGNQPQHF.

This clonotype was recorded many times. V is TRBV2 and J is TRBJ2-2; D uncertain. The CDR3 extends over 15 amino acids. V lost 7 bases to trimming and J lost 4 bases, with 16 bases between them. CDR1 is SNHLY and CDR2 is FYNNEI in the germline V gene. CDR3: CASMLRLGGTGELFF. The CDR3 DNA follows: TGTGCCAGCATGTTACGATTAGGTGGCACCGGGGAGCTGTTTTTT.

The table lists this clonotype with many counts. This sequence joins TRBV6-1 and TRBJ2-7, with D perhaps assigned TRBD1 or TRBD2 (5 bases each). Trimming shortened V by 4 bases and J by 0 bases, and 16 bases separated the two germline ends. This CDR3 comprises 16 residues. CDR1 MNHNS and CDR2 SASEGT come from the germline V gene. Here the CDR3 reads CASSASPGRLSYEQYF. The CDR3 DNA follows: TGTGCCAGCAGTGCATCCCCGGGACGACTCTCCTACGAGCAGTACTTC.